The next 15 T cell receptor beta chains were all read from a single sample in a study of cytomegalovirus exposure and HLA in healthy donors. Use of 60 Vbeta and 13 Jbeta primers characterized the PCR. The protocol was immunoSEQ multiplex PCR, while the TCRdb copy is restricted to in-frame clones and leaves out a portion. The sample yields 150,000 to 200,000 clones, roughly 70% seen once. The sequencing sample was made of PBMCs. The receptors here all came from a woman in her forties in good health and CMV-seropositive.

The chain recombines TRBV28 with TRBJ1-2; TRBD1 matches 9 bases. Germline values: CDR1 MDHEN, CDR2 SYDVKM. V dropped 7 bases and J dropped 2; count of bases not matched to a gene: 5. This CDR3 is built from 14 residues. Here the CDR3 DNA reads TGTGCCAGCACCCCCGGGACAGGGAACTATGGCTACACCTTC. Amino acid sequence: CASTPGTGNYGYTF.

This chain links TRBV7-9 with TRBJ2-7, with TRBD2 identical over 11 bases. Germline loops: CDR1 SEHNR, CDR2 FQNEAQ (reference sequence). The V segment lost 2 bases and the J segment 2 bases; nucleotides outside the gene matches: 8. There are 17 residues in the CDR3. CDR3 in amino acids: CASSLTGGTSGTYEQYF. The CDR3, as DNA: TGTGCCAGCAGCTTAACTGGCGGGACTAGCGGCACCTACGAGCAGTACTTC. Variable domain in full (rest from reference TRBV7-9 and TRBJ2-7): DTGVSQNPRHKITKRGQNVTFRCDPISEHNRLYWYRQTLGQGPEFLTYFQNEAQLEKSRLLSDRFSAERPKGSFSTLEIQRTEQGDSAMYLCASSLTGGTSGTYEQYFGPGTRLTVT.

V and J are TRBV10-3 and TRBJ2-7; 7 nucleotides agree with TRBD2. With V trimmed by 6 bases and J by 5 bases, 10 bases remained unmatched. Germline assignment: CDR1 ENHRY and CDR2 SYGVKD. The CDR3 consists of 14 residues. The CDR3 spells CAISARGGSDEQYF. The CDR3 bases are TGTGCCATCAGCGCACGCGGGGGAAGCGACGAGCAGTACTTC.

This clone occurred once. The gene calls are TRBV6-6 and TRBJ1-1; D gene uncertain. Trimming cost V 2 bases and J 4 bases, with 11 bases left between them. The V gene's germline CDR1 is MNHNY and CDR2 SVGAGI (reference sequence). CDR3 length: 14 residues. The CDR3: CASSYLSEGTEAFF. CDR3 DNA sequence: TGTGCCAGCAGTTACCTGTCTGAGGGCACTGAAGCTTTCTTT.

The V call is TRBV19, the J call TRBJ1-1; the match to TRBD1 covers 7 bases. This CDR3 is 15 amino acids long. V lost 5 bases, J lost 2 bases, and 8 bases stayed unmatched. Per germline, CDR1 LNHDA and CDR2 SQIVND (reference sequence). CDR3 coding DNA: TGTGCCAGTAGTCCCGACAGGGTCCCCAACACTGAAGCTTTCTTT. Its protein is CASSPDRVPNTEAFF.

This chain uses TRBV11-3 with TRBJ1-6, with a weak D call TRBD1 (5 bases). The CDR3 is 16 residues long. Trimming left V 0 bases short and J 9 bases short, with 15 bases between. In germline, CDR1 is SGHNT, CDR2 YENEEA. CDR3 protein: CASSLDHPGKSSPLHF. In DNA form, the CDR3 reads TGTGCCAGCAGCTTAGACCATCCAGGGAAGAGTTCACCCCTCCACTTT.

CDR3: CASSGPGTAYGYTF. As DNA, the CDR3 is TGTGCCAGCAGCGGGCCCGGGACAGCCTATGGCTACACCTTC. The V and J genes are TRBV7-8 and TRBJ1-2; TRBD1 agrees at 7 bases. Germline values: CDR1 SGHVS, CDR2 FQNEAQ. Trimming took 5 bases from V and 4 from J; bases not matched to a gene: 7. The CDR3 runs to 14 residues.

The J gene is TRBJ1-5, the V gene TRBV28; 9 bases fit TRBD1. Germline values: CDR1 MDHEN, CDR2 SYDVKM. V shed 4 bases, J shed 5 bases, and the junction held 9 bases outside the gene matches. There are 16 residues in the CDR3. The CDR3: CASSSPGQGNHQPQHF. CDR3 nucleotides: TGTGCCAGCAGTTCACCGGGACAGGGTAATCATCAGCCCCAGCATTTT. The complete variable domain, with remaining parts taken from reference TRBV28 and TRBJ1-5, reads DVKVTQSSRYLVKRTGEKVFLECVQDMDHENMFWYRQDPGLGLRLIYFSYDVKMKEKGDIPEGYSVSREKKERFSLILESASTNQTSMYLCASSSPGQGNHQPQHFGDGTRLSIL.

There are a few counts of this clone. This sequence joins TRBV4-3 and TRBJ1-2, with D uncertain. Between the trimmed V and J ends, which lost 0 bases and 2 bases, there was a span of 7 bases. Germline CDR1 LGHNA, CDR2 YSLEER. The length of the CDR3 is 14 residues. CDR3 protein: CASSQDGANYGYTF. CDR3 DNA: TGCGCCAGCAGCCAAGATGGAGCGAACTATGGCTACACCTTC.

This rearrangement joins TRBV7-2 to TRBJ2-7; 8 nucleotides agree with TRBD1. The V segment lost 4 bases and the J segment 0 bases; nucleotides outside the gene matches: 5. Germline assignment: CDR1 SGHTA and CDR2 FQGNSA. The CDR3 is 15 amino acids. The CDR3 protein is CASSWGQVDSYEQYF. DNA of the CDR3: TGTGCCAGCAGCTGGGGACAGGTCGACTCCTACGAGCAGTACTTC.

V and J are TRBV6-1 and TRBJ2-3, with a tentative D call TRBD1 (6 bases). The CDR3 extends over 12 amino acids. Germline V lookup: CDR1 MNHNS, CDR2 SASEGT. With 8 bases removed from V and 3 bases from J, the gap between germline ends came to 9 bases. The CDR3 is CASQGGTDTQYF. As DNA, the CDR3 is TGTGCCAGCCAAGGGGGAACAGATACGCAGTATTTT.

The rearrangement links TRBV9 to TRBJ1-6; no clear D. Germline CDR1 and CDR2: SGDLS and YYNGEE. Trimming shortened V by 0 bases and J by 5 bases, and 6 bases separated the two germline ends. There are 14 residues in the CDR3. The CDR3 protein is CASSVARNNSPLHF. CDR3 nucleotide sequence: TGTGCCAGCAGCGTAGCTAGGAATAATTCACCCCTCCACTTT.

The chain employs TRBV7-2 and TRBJ2-6; the D gene is possibly TRBD1 (6 bases). The V end lost 8 bases, the J end lost 0 bases, and 14 bases lay between the germline ends. The CDR3 runs to 16 residues. The germline gives CDR1 SGHTA, CDR2 FQGNSA. The CDR3 here is CASSGTSISGANVLTF. The CDR3 DNA follows: TGTGCCAGCTCCGGGACATCCATCTCTGGGGCCAACGTCCTGACTTTC.

This clone was observed a handful of times. The V and J genes are TRBV28 and TRBJ1-1; perhaps TRBD1 as D (6 bases). CDR3 length equals 14 residues. V was pared by 7 bases and J by 5 bases, with 17 bases between. CDR1 is MDHEN, CDR2 SYDVKM, per germline. CDR3 sequence reads: CASTLMGAGTEAFF. For the CDR3, the DNA is TGTGCCAGCACCCTTATGGGGGCCGGTACTGAAGCTTTCTTT.

This chain connects TRBV19 to TRBJ2-7; 10 nucleotides align to TRBD1. V trimming: 6 bases; J trimming: 4 bases; junction bases outside the gene matches: 6. From germline, CDR1 is LNHDA and CDR2 SQIVND (reference sequence). CDR3 size: 14 residues. In DNA, the CDR3 is TGTGCCAGTAGCCGGGACAGGGGTCTTTACGAGCAGTACTTC. Encoded protein: CASSRDRGLYEQYF. Complete variable domain (other parts from reference TRBV19 and TRBJ2-7): DGGITQSPKYLFRKEGQNVTLSCEQNLNHDAMYWYRQDPGQGLRLIYYSQIVNDFQKGDIAEGYSVSREKKESFPLTVTSAQKNPTAFYLCASSRDRGLYEQYFGPGTRLTVT.